The rows below give T cell receptor beta chains drawn from one sample of a study of long-term antiretroviral therapy in people with HIV. Some clones are missing from TCRdb's copy, which holds only in-frame ones; the method was immunoSEQ multiplex PCR. The sample carries 30,000 to 40,000 clones, 79% recorded once. The sequencing here drew on unsorted PBMCs, taken 1.9 years after starting antiretroviral therapy. The receptors derive from a man aged 18 to 35 with HIV. The conserved cysteine and the conserved F or W are not part of the CDR3 here.

v_call,cdr3_aa
TRBV19,ASSSRDGHEQF
TRBV29-1,SVGQGGNTIY
TRBV9,ASSVQGPGTGELF
TRBV5-6,ASSFRPYGETQY
TRBV28,ASTGGYGYT
TRBV19,ASSISSGAATQY
TRBV4-2,ASSQGVGGTYGYT
TRBV6-1,ASSPPSGAGELF
TRBV7-7,ASSLELFGEAF
TRBV29-1,SALDRDEQY
TRBV6-5,ASSLTGRRAF
TRBV2,ASSERVPNTEAF
TRBV2,ASRRQGGNGNTIY
TRBV14,ASKSSGTHGELF
TRBV18,ASSPAVGNTEAF
TRBV9,ASGLGGETQY
TRBV7-3,ASSPQGWTGELF
TRBV2,ASSVQGLNTEAF
TRBV6-1,ASSESTGAGTQY
TRBV27,ASSLTNSYEQY
TRBV6-6,ASSYSRGMNTEAF
TRBV7-2,ASSLDYRRDEQF
TRBV5-4,ASSLWTGNALYGYT
TRBV10-3,AIRGQGSTDTQY
TRBV27,ASSLVDFNEQF
TRBV19,ASSIDQGSGANVLT
TRBV29-1,SAADHGGDTEAF
TRBV10-2,ASRRDREVGQPQH
TRBV5-1,ASSLEGGGQPQH
TRBV2,ASLAGGPSYNEQF
TRBV27,ASGSSVQETQY
TRBV7-8,ASGPWGAGETQY
TRBV7-9,ASSFAGTSGTDTQY
TRBV7-6,ASSLQGGTEAF
TRBV7-6,ASSRGRQETQY
TRBV11-2,ASSLNVGTMNTEAF
TRBV6-5,ASSYSPEGTNYGYT
TRBV7-3,ASSLAGANVLT
TRBV6-1,ASTGQYTQY
TRBV11-2,ASSIAGAATGELF
TRBV7-3,ASSLTGGGGSGNTIY